One T cell receptor beta chain is described in this entry. Its target is not known. The CDR3 covers 13 residues. V gave up 0 bases and J gave up 3 bases, with 6 bases separating them. The germline CDR1 and CDR2 sequences are SGHRS and YFSETQ. The PCR ran on 60 Vbeta and 13 Jbeta primers. Profiling relied on immunoSEQ multiplex PCR, and the TCRdb table lists in-frame clones only, not all of them. Here the sample spans around 140,000 clones, 77% being singletons. The sample originates from a study of cytomegalovirus exposure and HLA in healthy donors. General observations from the study: Reportedly, TCR beta sequences accurately predicted HLA-A and HLA-B alleles in most subjects. As a later analysis revealed, the rate of TCR association differed by HLA locus, with DRB1 most and HLA-C fewest.

This chain connects TRBV5-1 to TRBJ1-2, with D perhaps matching TRBD1 (6 bases). The sequenced sample was PBMCs. The clonotype was recovered from a male donor in good health and CMV-seronegative. The CDR3 region is CASSLAGDYGYTF. As DNA, the CDR3 is TGCGCCAGCAGCTTGGCAGGGGACTATGGCTACACCTTC.